Each of the 16 T cell receptor beta chains below was sequenced from the same sample in a study of shared clonotypes between healthy human individuals. CD8 cells classed as naive were CD45RO-negative and positively selected for CCR7, excluding terminally differentiated effector memory CD45RA+ cells. The repertoire was sequenced with immunoSEQ multiplex PCR; TCRdb's copy has only in-frame clones and lacks some. The sample holds around 1.9 million clones, about 94% seen once. The sample comprised naive CD8+ T cells from PBMCs. Every receptor here comes from a man aged 18 to 35 in good health. Some clones in this sample may be carry-over from other donors' samples.

The chain links TRBV28 to TRBJ2-1; 8 positions match TRBD1. Germline loops: CDR1 MDHEN, CDR2 SYDVKM. CDR3 length: 16 amino acids. V lost 5 bases and J lost 1; bases outside the gene matches: 7. CDR3 loop: CASSPPDRGSYNEQFF. As DNA, the CDR3 is TGTGCCAGCAGTCCACCAGACAGGGGATCCTACAATGAGCAGTTCTTC.

This clone occurred a few times. The chain joins TRBV5-6 to TRBJ2-2; D gene ambiguous. Germline-derived CDR1 and CDR2 are SGHDT and YYEEEE. This CDR3 comprises 12 residues. V lost 2 bases and J lost 7, with 6 bases in between. CDR3 protein: CASSFIDGELFF. The CDR3 nucleotides are TGTGCCAGCAGCTTCATAGACGGGGAGCTGTTTTTT.

The chain employs TRBV29-1 and TRBJ2-1; D unresolved. In germline, CDR1 is SQVTM, CDR2 ANQGSEA. V was cut by 7 bases and J by 8 bases, with 21 bases left in between. The CDR3 spans 14 residues. CDR3 loop: CSAREATIIHEQFF. CDR3 bases: TGCAGCGCCAGAGAAGCTACCATTATCCATGAGCAGTTCTTC.

V gene TRBV4-1 combines with J gene TRBJ2-7; 11 nucleotides agree with TRBD2. The CDR3 sequence is 15 residues long. Germline V CDR1 and CDR2: MGHRA, YSYEKL. Trimming removed 3 bases from V and 2 bases from J; junction bases left unmatched: 3. The CDR3 nucleotides read TGCGCCAGCAGCCACGGGACTAGCGGTACCTACGAGCAGTACTTC. Protein: CASSHGTSGTYEQYF.

The rearrangement joins TRBV5-5 to TRBJ1-2; 8 bases match TRBD1. J gave up 6 bases and V 2 bases, and 6 bases lay outside the gene matches. The CDR3 has 14 amino acids. The germline V gene encodes CDR1 SGHKS and CDR2 YYEKEE (reference sequence). CDR3 loop: CASSFPGGADGYTF. The CDR3 DNA reads TGTGCCAGCAGCTTTCCAGGGGGCGCTGATGGCTACACCTTC.

This rearrangement joins TRBV29-1 to TRBJ1-1; 11 bases line up with TRBD1. CDR3 length: 12 residues. V lost 4 bases to trimming and J lost 6 bases; unmatched junction nucleotides: 1. Germline CDR1 and CDR2: SQVTM and ANQGSEA. CDR3 coding DNA: TGCAGCGTTGCGGGACAGGGGGCTGAAGCTTTCTTT. This translates into CSVAGQGAEAFF.

This sequence joins TRBV28 and TRBJ1-2, with a possible D match to TRBD1 (5 bases). The CDR3 runs 18 residues. Germline values: CDR1 MDHEN, CDR2 SYDVKM. Trimming shortened V by 1 base and J by 0 bases, and 18 bases separated the two germline ends. This chain's CDR3 is CASSLSGDQPWTNYGYTF. The DNA of the CDR3 is TGTGCCAGCAGTTTATCTGGGGACCAACCTTGGACTAACTATGGCTACACCTTC.

The chain recombines TRBV9 with TRBJ2-6; D not certain. This CDR3 is built from 16 residues. From germline, CDR1 is SGDLS and CDR2 YYNGEE. V was pared by 7 bases and J by 4 bases, with 18 bases between. The CDR3 reads CASSRLAVRGANVLTF. CDR3 bases: TGTGCCAGCTCGCGTCTCGCGGTGAGAGGGGCCAACGTCCTGACTTTC.

V usage is TRBV27 and J usage is TRBJ1-2; TRBD1 aligns across 9 bases. Germline CDR1 is MNHEY and CDR2 is SMNVEV (reference sequence). The CDR3 has 14 residues. V shed 5 bases and J 7 bases; nucleotides not matched to a gene: 8. CDR3 region: CASSIDRGSAGYTF. CDR3 DNA sequence: TGTGCCAGCAGTATCGACAGGGGGTCGGCTGGCTACACCTTC.

The V gene is TRBV13, the J gene TRBJ1-1; 8 bases align to TRBD1. CDR3 length equals 18 residues. Germline-derived CDR1 and CDR2 are PRHDT and FYEKMQ (reference sequence). J lost 4 bases, V lost 5 bases, and 18 bases had no gene match. CDR3 coding DNA: TGTGCCAGCAGCCCCAGTTCGGGACAGGACGTGGGTGGCACTGAAGCTTTCTTT. Encoded protein: CASSPSSGQDVGGTEAFF.

Regarding this clone: The identical CDR3 is also encoded by other nucleotide sequences in the sample. V usage is TRBV27 and J usage is TRBJ1-5; D not certain. V was cut by 8 bases and J by 7 bases, with 9 bases left in between. The germline V gene has CDR1 MNHEY and CDR2 SMNVEV (reference sequence). This CDR3 has 11 amino acids. CDR3 sequence reads: CASGFGQPQHF. Here the CDR3 DNA reads TGTGCCAGCGGCTTTGGCCAGCCCCAGCATTTT.

The genes are TRBV6-5 and TRBJ1-1; no definite D call. V was trimmed by 4 bases and J by 0 bases, leaving 6 bases between them. Germline V gene sequence: CDR1 MNHEY, CDR2 SVGAGI. This CDR3 region has 13 residues. CDR3 sequence reads: CASSSAVNTEAFF. The CDR3 DNA is TGTGCCAGCAGTTCCGCTGTGAACACTGAAGCTTTCTTT.

J is TRBJ2-1 and V is TRBV28, with D hard to call. Deletions cut 3 bases from V and 1 base from J, with 13 bases between. The CDR3 extends over 16 amino acids. Germline V gene sequence: CDR1 MDHEN, CDR2 SYDVKM. As DNA, the CDR3 is TGTGCCAGCAGTTTGTTTCCTCGAGTATCCTACAATGAGCAGTTCTTC. This translates into CASSLFPRVSYNEQFF.

This clone has only one observation. This chain uses TRBV6-5 with TRBJ1-2, with a possible D match to TRBD1 (5 bases). Germline V lookup: CDR1 MNHEY, CDR2 SVGAGI. The CDR3 spans 12 residues. Trimming shortened V by 8 bases and J by 8 bases, and 15 bases separated the two germline ends. CDR3 region: CASGTGSPGYTF. The CDR3 bases are TGTGCCAGCGGGACGGGGTCGCCAGGCTACACCTTC.

The V gene is TRBV25-1, the J gene TRBJ1-3; tentative D call: TRBD1 (5 bases). The CDR3 spans 15 residues. With 3 bases removed from V and 4 bases from J, the gap between germline ends came to 13 bases. Germline CDR1 is MGHDK and CDR2 is SYGVNS. CDR3 protein: CASSDGWGLGNTIYF. CDR3 in DNA: TGTGCCAGCAGTGATGGTTGGGGCCTCGGAAACACCATATATTTT.

V is TRBV6-5 and J is TRBJ1-1; D gene uncertain. Trimming left V 6 bases short and J 4 bases short, with 9 bases between. This CDR3 comprises 12 residues. Germline CDR1 reads MNHEY; CDR2 reads SVGAGI. The CDR3 is CASSDEGTEAFF. The CDR3 DNA sequence: TGTGCCAGCAGCGACGAGGGCACTGAAGCTTTCTTT.